This TCR beta chain was identified during a study of blood T cell repertoires in COVID-19. In the study overall: Acute and convalescent COVID-19 specimens originated in the United States, Italy and Spain. Sources were T cells, B-cell-depleted T cells, or PBMCs; the material itself was cDNA or gDNA.

In the original workflow: Researchers report that nucleated cell counts were estimated from reference gene primer amplification. The data were produced by immunoSEQ multiplex PCR, yet TCRdb's version contains in-frame clones alone and is incomplete. That table is the source of V, J and clone size, and D and trimming were worked out from the DNA. The repertoire holds over 85,000 clones, with approximately 86% as singletons. Per the germline V gene, CDR1 is DFQATT and CDR2 is SNEGSKA (reference sequence). The CDR3 covers 11 residues. The V and J ends lost 3 bases and 4 bases respectively, with 5 bases between them.

This TCR was sampled from a man between 50 and 59 years old with active or convalescent COVID-19. Sample: peripheral blood. The V and J genes are TRBV20-1 and TRBJ2-3, with D hard to call. CDR3 nucleotide sequence: TGCAGTGCTAGTACTTCAGATACGCAGTATTTT. Translating gives CSASTSDTQYF.